Presented here are 5 T cell receptor beta chains from one specimen sequenced in a study of control samples from healthy donors and cancer patients. Using immunoSEQ multiplex PCR, the repertoire was profiled, and TCRdb retains in-frame clones only, with some absent. The repertoire holds 89,000 or so clones, with 80% to 90% as singletons. The sample was blood. The receptor set was obtained from a man aged 50 to 59 in good health.

For the CDR3, the DNA is TGTGCCAGCAGTTCACAGGGGTACTTTAGCGGGAGTGAGCAGTTCTTC. Translation: CASSSQGYFSGSEQFF. The chain is built from TRBV7-2 and TRBJ2-1; 9 nucleotides agree with TRBD2. Germline-derived CDR1 and CDR2 are SGHTA and FQGNSA. This CDR3 is built from 16 residues. Trimming cost V 6 bases and J 9 bases; bases outside gene matches: 15.

The CDR3 region has the DNA TGTGCCAGCTCACCTGATCCGGGGGTCCCCCCCTTTCTTCCTGTCCTGAGGAATTCACCCCTCCACTTT. Encoded protein: CASSPDPGVPPFLPVLRNSPLHF. The rearrangement uses TRBV18 and TRBJ1-6, with D maybe TRBD1 (5 bases). Germline V gene sequence: CDR1 KGHSH, CDR2 LQKENI. The CDR3 extends over 23 amino acids. Trimming took off 3 bases at V and 7 bases at J, with 37 bases between the two ends.

The rearrangement links TRBV4-1 to TRBJ2-7, with TRBD2 matching over 11 bases. This CDR3 has 15 amino acids. Trimming took 4 bases from V and 3 from J; bases not matched to a gene: 5. Germline values: CDR1 MGHRA, CDR2 YSYEKL. CDR3 sequence: CASSPGTSGLYEQYF. For the CDR3, the DNA is TGCGCCAGCAGCCCAGGGACTAGCGGCCTCTACGAGCAGTACTTC.

The V call is TRBV5-4, the J call TRBJ1-2, with 7 bases that match TRBD1. Trimming at V came to 1 base and at J to 4 bases, leaving 4 bases not matched to a gene. The CDR3 sequence is 14 residues long. Germline loops: CDR1 SGHNT, CDR2 YYREEE (reference sequence). CDR3 region: CASSLTTGSYGYTF. The CDR3 region has the DNA TGTGCCAGCAGCTTGACGACAGGGAGCTATGGCTACACCTTC.

The CDR3 DNA follows: TGTGCCAGCTCACCCTTTAGGGACGGTTCGAACACCGGGGAGCTGTTTTTT. Translated: CASSPFRDGSNTGELFF. The chain employs TRBV18 and TRBJ2-2, with D perhaps given as TRBD1 or TRBD2 (5 bases each). This CDR3 has 17 residues. Germline V CDR1 and CDR2: KGHSH, LQKENI. V lost 3 bases to trimming and J lost 0 bases, with 14 bases between them.